The 23 T cell receptor beta chains below were found in one sample sequenced in a study of post-analysis software for immune sequencing data. Overall study findings and caveats: Four or five TRBV segments were significantly more frequent in patients than in controls. TRBV5-6, TRBV5-1 and TRBV20-1 were among these segments.

Unique molecular identifiers had been added to the TCR beta cDNA libraries. TCRdb called the PCR reads again in MiXCR, with one record for every CDR3 protein. This table holds approximately 730,000 distinct CDR3 sequences, 30% found once. These receptors are not linked to any known antigen. Sequenced: blood. The receptors were gathered from a girl aged 5-17 years with multiple sclerosis.

This clonotype was seen more than once but under ten times. This chain links TRBV12-5 with TRBJ2-7; 12 positions match TRBD2. The ends lost 2 bases at V and 2 bases at J; junction bases unmatched: 13. This CDR3 contains 19 residues. Germline V gene data show CDR1 as LGHNT and CDR2 as FRNRAP. The CDR3, as DNA: TGTGCTAGTGGTTTGTATTTGGGGTGGTCTAGCGGGGGGGCCTACGAGCAGTACTTC. Amino acid sequence: CASGLYLGWSSGGAYEQYF. The variable domain in full, completed from reference TRBV12-5 and TRBJ2-7, reads DARVTQTPRHKVTEMGQEVTMRCQPILGHNTVFWYRQTMMQGLELLAYFRNRAPLDDSGMPKDRFSAEMPDATLATLKIQPSEPRDSAVYFCASGLYLGWSSGGAYEQYFGPGTRLTVT.

The chain couples TRBV20-1 to TRBJ2-1; TRBD2 matches at 12 bases. Germline CDR1 is DFQATT and CDR2 is SNEGSKA (reference sequence). After removal of 5 bases from V and 7 bases from J, the junction contained 9 bases not matched to a gene. The CDR3 spans 15 residues. The CDR3 region is CSARLAGGPKNEQFF. CDR3 sequence (DNA): TGCAGTGCTCGGCTAGCGGGAGGGCCAAAAAATGAGCAGTTCTTC.

DNA for the CDR3: TGCGCCAGCAGCGTGGGACAATCTAATGAAAAACTGTTTTTT. Protein sequence: CASSVGQSNEKLFF. The chain has TRBV5-1 and TRBJ1-4; possible D gene TRBD1, 6 bases. The CDR3 loop spans 14 amino acids. CDR1 SGHRS and CDR2 YFSETQ come from the germline V gene. Trimming shortened V by 4 bases and J by 3 bases, and 10 bases separated the two germline ends.

V usage is TRBV12-3 or TRBV12-4 and J usage is TRBJ1-5, with TRBD1 matching 9 bases. The CDR3 covers 16 residues. V was pared by 6 bases and J by 7 bases, with 13 bases of the junction left unmatched. The CDR3 region is CASSYGTGWITQPQHF. CDR3 nucleotide sequence: TGTGCCAGCAGCTACGGGACAGGGTGGATAACACAGCCCCAGCATTTT.

The V and J genes are TRBV10-1 and TRBJ2-7, with D tentatively TRBD1 (6 bases). Germline V lookup: CDR1 WNHNN, CDR2 SYGVQD (reference sequence). V was shortened by 8 bases and J by 10 bases, with 21 bases between the two germline ends. The CDR3 runs 13 residues. CDR3 DNA sequence: TGCGCCAGCGCCGGACAGAATCACGCCGTCCAGTACTTC. It specifies CASAGQNHAVQYF.

The chain is built from TRBV5-1 and TRBJ2-5; TRBD2 matches 12 bases. The CDR3 sequence is 15 residues long. Germline V gene sequence: CDR1 SGHRS, CDR2 YFSETQ. V shed 4 bases and J 11 bases; nucleotides not matched to a gene: 12. The CDR3, as DNA: TGCGCCAGCAGCGGAGGACTAGCGGGGCACAATGAGCAGTACTTC. This codes for CASSGGLAGHNEQYF. Filled out from reference TRBV5-1 and TRBJ2-5, the complete variable domain reads KAGVTQTPRYLIKTRGQQVTLSCSPISGHRSVSWYQQTPGQGLQFLFEYFSETQRNKGNFPGRFSGRQFSNSRSEMNVSTLELGDSALYLCASSGGLAGHNEQYFGPGTRLLVL.

Only one count was recorded for this clonotype. The chain combines TRBV2 with TRBJ2-5, with 13 positions matching TRBD2. Looked up from germline, CDR1 is SNHLY and CDR2 is FYNNEI. This CDR3 is built from 15 residues. V dropped 4 bases and J dropped 1; count of bases not matched to a gene: 0. The CDR3 DNA reads TGTGCCAGCAGTGGGACTAGCGGGGGCCAAGAGACCCAGTACTTC. Its translation: CASSGTSGGQETQYF.

Worth noting for this clonotype: Given a much more abundant clone one base away, this may be a read error. The CDR3 region is CASSPDSSDYGYIF. CDR3 nucleotide sequence: TGTGCCAGCAGTCCGGACAGCTCTGACTATGGCTACATCTTC. The chain joins TRBV7-8 to TRBJ1-2; tentative D call: TRBD1 (6 bases). The length of the CDR3 is 14 residues. The germline gives CDR1 SGHVS, CDR2 FQNEAQ.

This clonotype showed up just a few times. The chain links TRBV20-1 to TRBJ2-7; 9 nucleotides match TRBD2. Trimming removed 6 bases from V and 6 bases from J; junction bases left unmatched: 15. The CDR3 runs 15 residues. Germline V gives CDR1 DFQATT, CDR2 SNEGSKA (reference sequence). This CDR3 reads CSAHRPSGAKPEQYF. The CDR3 nucleotides are TGCAGTGCGCATAGACCTAGCGGGGCCAAGCCCGAGCAGTACTTC.

The gene calls are TRBV18 and TRBJ2-5, with 7 nucleotides matching TRBD1. The V segment lost 3 bases and the J segment 1 base; nucleotides outside the gene matches: 5. CDR1 and CDR2 (germline): KGHSH, LQKENI. CDR3 size: 15 residues. The CDR3 DNA reads as TGTGCCAGCTCACCTCGGGACAGAATCCAAGAGACCCAGTACTTC. It specifies CASSPRDRIQETQYF.

J is TRBJ2-7 and V is TRBV7-9; 12 nucleotides line up with TRBD2. V was pared by 5 bases and J by 6 bases, with 8 bases of the junction left unmatched. CDR1 and CDR2 from the germline V gene are SEHNR and FQNEAQ (reference sequence). The length of the CDR3 is 15 residues. CDR3 sequence: CASSHPSGRAFEQYF. The CDR3 DNA is TGTGCCAGCAGCCACCCTAGCGGGAGGGCCTTCGAGCAGTACTTC.

J is TRBJ1-2 and V is TRBV4-1; 7 bases align to TRBD1. The V segment lost 0 bases and the J segment 6 bases; nucleotides outside the gene matches: 10. This CDR3 spans 16 amino acids. In germline, CDR1 is MGHRA, CDR2 YSYEKL. The CDR3 sequence is CASSQEDPRGRDGYTF. CDR3 nucleotide sequence: TGCGCCAGCAGCCAAGAGGACCCGAGGGGGCGAGATGGCTACACCTTC.

This clonotype was seen more than once but under ten times. This chain joins TRBV5-1 and TRBJ1-2; unclear D gene. There are 14 residues in the CDR3. From germline, CDR1 is SGHRS and CDR2 YFSETQ. The germline V and J ends were trimmed by 4 bases and 2 bases, with 12 bases remaining between them. As DNA, the CDR3 is TGCGCCAGCAGCCCCTTCGGGGAGAACTATGGCTACACCTTC. The encoded protein is CASSPFGENYGYTF.

The chain employs TRBV28 and TRBJ1-4; 8 bases fit TRBD1. From germline, CDR1 is MDHEN and CDR2 SYDVKM. This CDR3 is 15 amino acids long. Losses at the gene ends were 2 bases for V and 8 bases for J; bases not matched to a gene: 7. DNA for the CDR3: TGTGCCAGCAGTTTAACGACAGGGGTTTTCGAAAAACTGTTTTTT. Its protein is CASSLTTGVFEKLFF.

The chain recombines TRBV19 with TRBJ2-7; no clear D. The assigned J gene may be wrong: the sequence end matches TRBJ2-5 better. The CDR3 consists of 13 residues. Germline V gives CDR1 LNHDA, CDR2 SQIVND (reference sequence). As DNA, the CDR3 is TGTGCCAGTAGTATTGTCATCATGAAGACCCAGTACTTC. It encodes CASSIVIMKTQYF.

The chain uses TRBV24-1 and TRBJ2-7; 8 bases fit TRBD1. The CDR3 consists of 16 residues. The junction had 23 bases not matched to a gene; V was cut back by 8 bases and J by 12 bases. Germline loops: CDR1 KGHDR, CDR2 SFDVKD. CDR3 residues: CATIQGAGFDQDEWYF. In DNA, the CDR3 is TGTGCCACCATCCAGGGGGCAGGGTTTGACCAGGATGAGTGGTACTTC.

This clonotype occurred a few times. This sequence joins TRBV6-5 and TRBJ2-1, with 10 bases that match TRBD2. Trimming at V came to 6 bases and at J to 6 bases, leaving 8 bases not matched to a gene. There are 15 residues in the CDR3. The germline V gene has CDR1 MNHEY and CDR2 SVGAGI. The CDR3 reads CASRTLAGFGNEQFF. CDR3 in DNA: TGTGCCAGCAGGACACTAGCGGGATTTGGCAATGAGCAGTTCTTC.

V and J are TRBV7-2 and TRBJ2-3, with D possibly called TRBD1 or TRBD2 (6 bases each). Germline CDR1 SGHTA, CDR2 FQGNSA. The CDR3 is 16 residues long. The V end lost 1 base, the J end lost 3 bases, and 14 bases lay between the germline ends. CDR3 loop: CASSLDPGAKTDTQYF. The DNA of the CDR3 is TGTGCCAGCAGCTTAGATCCGGGGGCGAAGACAGATACGCAGTATTTT. The entire variable domain, with the rest obtained from reference TRBV7-2 and TRBJ2-3, is as follows: GAGVSQSPSNKVTEKGKDVELRCDPISGHTALYWYRQSLGQGLEFLIYFQGNSAPDKSGLPSDRFSAERTGGSVSTLTIQRTQQEDSAVYLCASSLDPGAKTDTQYFGPGTRLTVL.

This clonotype was detected only a few times. DNA of the CDR3: TGTGCCAGCAGCTACCCCAGGGTGCCCAAAAACATTCAGTACTTC. It translates to CASSYPRVPKNIQYF. V usage is TRBV28 and J usage is TRBJ2-4; TRBD1 is a possible D gene (5 bases). V lost 6 bases, J lost 2 bases, and 14 bases lay in between. In germline, CDR1 is MDHEN, CDR2 SYDVKM. The CDR3 extends over 15 amino acids. Combining the CDR3 with reference TRBV28 and TRBJ2-4 gives the whole variable domain DVKVTQSSRYLVKRTGEKVFLECVQDMDHENMFWYRQDPGLGLRLIYFSYDVKMKEKGDIPEGYSVSREKKERFSLILESASTNQTSMYLCASSYPRVPKNIQYFGAGTRLSVL.

This clonotype was picked up one time. The J gene is TRBJ2-5, the V gene TRBV2; the D gene is possibly TRBD2 (6 bases). The V end lost 6 bases, the J end lost 0 bases, and 8 bases lay between the germline ends. This CDR3 region has 13 residues. In germline, CDR1 is SNHLY, CDR2 FYNNEI. This CDR3 is CASRKRDQETQYF. For the CDR3, the DNA is TGTGCCAGCAGAAAGCGGGACCAAGAGACCCAGTACTTC.

This clonotype was seen more than once but under ten times. The chain uses TRBV5-1 and TRBJ2-4; D remains unclear. V was clipped by 5 bases and J by 6 bases, with 9 bases between them. The CDR3 runs to 12 residues. CDR1 and CDR2 from the germline V gene are SGHRS and YFSETQ. DNA for the CDR3: TGCGCCAGCAGGGCCGAGGTAAACATTCAGTACTTC. Translating it yields CASRAEVNIQYF.

The rearrangement joins TRBV6-6 to TRBJ2-1, with TRBD2 identical over 8 bases. Per germline, CDR1 MNHNY and CDR2 SVGAGI (reference sequence). CDR3 length equals 15 residues. Unmatched junction bases numbered 12, after V lost 2 bases and J lost 12 bases. The CDR3, as DNA: TGTGCCAGCAGTTACGAGCCGGGACTAGGAAGGGGGCAGTTCTTC. It encodes CASSYEPGLGRGQFF.

The DNA of the CDR3 is TGTGCCAGCAGTTTAGGAACCCATGCAACTAATGAAAAACTGTTTTTT. This gives the protein CASSLGTHATNEKLFF. The chain couples TRBV12-3 or TRBV12-4 to TRBJ1-4; no firm D call. CDR3 length equals 16 residues. Trimming removed 1 base from V and 0 bases from J, with 9 bases in between.